Presented here are 5 T cell receptor beta chains from one specimen sequenced in a study of technical replicates of blood from a few donors. The data were produced by immunoSEQ multiplex PCR, yet TCRdb's version contains in-frame clones alone and is incomplete. This sample carries about 58,000 clones, around 91% of them seen once, and the ten largest clones take less than 5%. The sample consisted of PBMCs. The receptors were gathered from a human donor in good health. Some clones in this sample may be carry-over from other donors' samples.

This clone was observed once. The chain joins TRBV9 to TRBJ1-5; unclear D gene. Looked up from germline, CDR1 is SGDLS and CDR2 is YYNGEE. Trimming shortened V by 4 bases and J by 1 base, and 12 bases separated the two germline ends. The CDR3 contains 15 residues. CDR3 protein: CASSLSGVSNQPQHF. CDR3 bases: TGTGCCAGCAGCCTGAGCGGGGTCAGCAATCAGCCCCAGCATTTT.

This clone was observed once. The V call is TRBV11-2, the J call TRBJ1-2, with D possibly matching TRBD1 (6 bases). The V gene's germline CDR1 is SGHAT and CDR2 FQNNGV. Trimming took off 3 bases at V and 5 bases at J, with 13 bases between the two ends. The CDR3 runs to 14 residues. The CDR3 spells CASSLGPGDYGYTF. The DNA for the CDR3 is TGTGCCAGCAGCTTGGGCCCAGGGGATTATGGCTACACCTTC.

V usage is TRBV4-1 and J usage is TRBJ1-1; D unclear. The CDR3 runs to 16 residues. Trimming removed 3 bases at V and 1 base at J, with 15 bases between. Per germline, CDR1 MGHRA and CDR2 YSYEKL. CDR3 residues: CASSHSFRGGNTEAFF. The CDR3 region has the DNA TGCGCCAGCAGCCACTCATTTCGAGGAGGGAACACTGAAGCTTTCTTT.

The chain carries TRBV7-6 and TRBJ2-5; maybe TRBD1 (6 bases). The CDR3 runs 12 residues. The germline gives CDR1 SGHVS, CDR2 FNYEAQ. The V and J ends lost 4 bases and 5 bases respectively, with 8 bases between them. As DNA, the CDR3 is TGTGCCAGCAGCTCGAGGGGGGAGACCCAGTACTTC. Translating it yields CASSSRGETQYF.

About this clone: Sequence at one end of the junction differs from germline and may be a read error. The genes are TRBV5-4 and TRBJ2-1; 12 bases are a match to TRBD2. The V gene's germline CDR1 is SGHNT and CDR2 YYREEE (reference sequence). This CDR3 is 12 amino acids long. The DNA for the CDR3 is TGTGCCAGCAGCTTGGATCTAGCGGGAGGGATCTTC. This sequence encodes CASSLDLAGGIF.